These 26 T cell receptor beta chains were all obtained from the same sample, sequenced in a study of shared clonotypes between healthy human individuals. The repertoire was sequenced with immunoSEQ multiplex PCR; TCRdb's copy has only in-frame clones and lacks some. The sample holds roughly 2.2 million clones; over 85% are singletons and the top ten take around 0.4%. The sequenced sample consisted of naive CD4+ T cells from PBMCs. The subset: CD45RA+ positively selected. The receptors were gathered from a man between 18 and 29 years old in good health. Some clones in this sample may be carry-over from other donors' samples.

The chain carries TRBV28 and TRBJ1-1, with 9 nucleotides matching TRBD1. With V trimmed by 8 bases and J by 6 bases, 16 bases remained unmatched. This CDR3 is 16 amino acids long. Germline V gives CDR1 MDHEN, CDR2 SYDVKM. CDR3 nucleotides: TGTGCCAGCGGATCTCCCGGGACAGGGATCCGGGCTGAAGCTTTCTTT. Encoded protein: CASGSPGTGIRAEAFF.

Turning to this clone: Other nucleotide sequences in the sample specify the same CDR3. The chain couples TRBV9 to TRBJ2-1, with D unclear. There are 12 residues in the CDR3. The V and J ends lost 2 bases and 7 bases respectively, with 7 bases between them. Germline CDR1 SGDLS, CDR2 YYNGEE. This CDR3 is CASSVMGNEQFF. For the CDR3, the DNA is TGTGCCAGCAGCGTGATGGGAAATGAGCAGTTCTTC.

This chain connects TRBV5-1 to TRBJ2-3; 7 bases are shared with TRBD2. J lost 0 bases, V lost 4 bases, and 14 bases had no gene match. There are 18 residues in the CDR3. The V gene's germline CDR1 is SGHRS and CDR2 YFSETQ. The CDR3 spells CASSPGPSGGTSTDTQYF. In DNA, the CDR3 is TGCGCCAGCAGCCCCGGACCTAGCGGAGGGACTAGCACAGATACGCAGTATTTT.

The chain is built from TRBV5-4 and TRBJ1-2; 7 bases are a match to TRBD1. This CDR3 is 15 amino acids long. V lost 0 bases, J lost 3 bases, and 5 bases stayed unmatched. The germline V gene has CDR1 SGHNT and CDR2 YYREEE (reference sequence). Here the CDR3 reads CASSLEQGRDYGYTF. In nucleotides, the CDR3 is TGTGCCAGCAGCTTGGAACAGGGGCGCGACTATGGCTACACCTTC.

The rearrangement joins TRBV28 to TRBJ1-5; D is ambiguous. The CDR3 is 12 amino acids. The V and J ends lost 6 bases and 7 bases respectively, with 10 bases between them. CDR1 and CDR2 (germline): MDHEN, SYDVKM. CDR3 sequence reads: CASRIQEQPQHF. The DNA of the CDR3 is TGTGCCAGCAGAATTCAGGAACAGCCCCAGCATTTT.

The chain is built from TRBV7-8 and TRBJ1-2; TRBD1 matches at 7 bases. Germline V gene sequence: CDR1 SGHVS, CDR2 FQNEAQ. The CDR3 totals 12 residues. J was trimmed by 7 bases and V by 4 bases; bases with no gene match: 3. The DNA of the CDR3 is TGTGCCAGCAGCTCTGCAGGGGGTGGCTACACCTTC. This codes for CASSSAGGGYTF.

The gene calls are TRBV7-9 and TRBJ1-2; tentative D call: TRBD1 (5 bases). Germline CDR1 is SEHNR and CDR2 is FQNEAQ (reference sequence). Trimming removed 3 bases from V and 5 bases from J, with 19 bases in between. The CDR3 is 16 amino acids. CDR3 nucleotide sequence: TGTGCCAGCAGCTTTGGTGAGGGGACGGAGTGGTATGGCTACACCTTC. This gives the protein CASSFGEGTEWYGYTF.

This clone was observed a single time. The CDR3 sequence: CASSLNRVHQPQHF. The CDR3 DNA reads as TGTGCCAGCAGCTTGAACAGGGTTCATCAGCCCCAGCATTTT. The V call is TRBV7-2, the J call TRBJ1-5; D is perhaps TRBD1 (6 bases). Trimming took off 3 bases at V and 5 bases at J, with 11 bases between the two ends. CDR3 length equals 14 residues. In germline, CDR1 is SGHTA, CDR2 FQGNSA.

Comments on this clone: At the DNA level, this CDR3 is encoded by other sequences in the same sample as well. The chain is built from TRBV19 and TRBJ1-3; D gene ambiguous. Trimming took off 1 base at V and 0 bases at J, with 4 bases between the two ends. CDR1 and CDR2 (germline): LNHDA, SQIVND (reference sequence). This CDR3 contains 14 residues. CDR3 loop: CASSIARSGNTIYF. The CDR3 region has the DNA TGTGCCAGTAGTATAGCGCGCTCTGGAAACACCATATATTTT.

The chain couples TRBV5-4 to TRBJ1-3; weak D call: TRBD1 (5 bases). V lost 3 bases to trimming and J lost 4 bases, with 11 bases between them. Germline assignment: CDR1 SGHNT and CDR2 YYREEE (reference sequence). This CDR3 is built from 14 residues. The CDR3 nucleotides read TGTGCCAGCAGCTCAACCAGGGAAGGAAACACCATATATTTT. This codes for CASSSTREGNTIYF.

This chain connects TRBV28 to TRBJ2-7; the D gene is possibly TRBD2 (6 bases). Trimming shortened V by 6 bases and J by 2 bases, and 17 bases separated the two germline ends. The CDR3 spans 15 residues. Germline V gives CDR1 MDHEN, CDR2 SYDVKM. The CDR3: CASSPVPGEAYEQYF. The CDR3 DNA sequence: TGTGCCAGCAGCCCCGTTCCGGGAGAGGCCTACGAGCAGTACTTC. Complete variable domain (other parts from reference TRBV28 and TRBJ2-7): DVKVTQSSRYLVKRTGEKVFLECVQDMDHENMFWYRQDPGLGLRLIYFSYDVKMKEKGDIPEGYSVSREKKERFSLILESASTNQTSMYLCASSPVPGEAYEQYFGPGTRLTVT.

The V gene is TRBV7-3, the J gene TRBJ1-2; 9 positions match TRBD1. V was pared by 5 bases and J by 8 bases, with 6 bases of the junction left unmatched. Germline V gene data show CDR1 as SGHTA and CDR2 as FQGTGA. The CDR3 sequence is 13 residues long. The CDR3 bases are TGTGCCAGCAGCAGGGACAGGGATGAAGGCTACACCTTC. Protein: CASSRDRDEGYTF.

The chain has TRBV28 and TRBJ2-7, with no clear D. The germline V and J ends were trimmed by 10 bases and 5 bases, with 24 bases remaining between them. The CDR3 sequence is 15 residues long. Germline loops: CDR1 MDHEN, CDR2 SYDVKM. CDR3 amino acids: CATAWSSRRPDEQYF. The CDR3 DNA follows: TGTGCCACCGCCTGGAGCTCCAGGCGTCCTGACGAGCAGTACTTC.

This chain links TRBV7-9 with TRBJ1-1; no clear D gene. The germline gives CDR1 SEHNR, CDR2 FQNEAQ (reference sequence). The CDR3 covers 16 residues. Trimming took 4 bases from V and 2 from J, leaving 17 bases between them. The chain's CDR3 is CASSYHPTGYNTEAFF. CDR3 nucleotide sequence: TGTGCCAGCAGCTATCACCCCACGGGTTACAACACTGAAGCTTTCTTT.

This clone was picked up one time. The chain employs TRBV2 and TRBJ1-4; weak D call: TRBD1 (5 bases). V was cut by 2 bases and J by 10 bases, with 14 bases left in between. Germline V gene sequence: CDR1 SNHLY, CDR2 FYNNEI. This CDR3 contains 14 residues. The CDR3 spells CASSENSVRGKLFF. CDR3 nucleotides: TGTGCCAGCAGTGAAAACTCAGTGAGGGGAAAACTGTTTTTT.

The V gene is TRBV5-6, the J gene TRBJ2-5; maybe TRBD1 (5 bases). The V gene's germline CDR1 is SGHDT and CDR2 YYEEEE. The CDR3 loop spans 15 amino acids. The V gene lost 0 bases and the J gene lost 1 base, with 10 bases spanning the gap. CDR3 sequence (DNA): TGTGCCAGCAGCTTGGTTCCAGGGCCCCAAGAGACCCAGTACTTC. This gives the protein CASSLVPGPQETQYF.

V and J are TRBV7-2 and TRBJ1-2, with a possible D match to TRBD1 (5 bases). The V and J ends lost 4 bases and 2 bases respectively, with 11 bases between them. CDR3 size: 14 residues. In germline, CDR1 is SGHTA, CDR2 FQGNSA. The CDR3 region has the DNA TGTGCCAGCAGCTCAAGGCGGGGGAACTATGGCTACACCTTC. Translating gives CASSSRRGNYGYTF.

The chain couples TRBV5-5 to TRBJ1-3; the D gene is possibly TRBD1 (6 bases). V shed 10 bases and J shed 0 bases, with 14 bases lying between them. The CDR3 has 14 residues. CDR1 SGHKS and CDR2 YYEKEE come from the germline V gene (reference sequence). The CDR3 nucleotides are TGTGCCTCCGCGGAGGGACACTCTGGAAACACCATATATTTT. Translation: CASAEGHSGNTIYF.

The CDR3 region has the DNA TGTGCCAGCAGCACGAGGCTCGGGGGGGGCACAGATACGCAGTATTTT. It yields the protein CASSTRLGGGTDTQYF. This chain links TRBV7-9 with TRBJ2-3, with 8 bases lining up with TRBD2. V shed 5 bases and J 1 base; nucleotides not matched to a gene: 8. Germline assignment: CDR1 SEHNR and CDR2 FQNEAQ (reference sequence). The CDR3 loop spans 16 amino acids. The variable domain in full, completed from reference TRBV7-9 and TRBJ2-3, reads DTGVSQNPRHKITKRGQNVTFRCDPISEHNRLYWYRQTLGQGPEFLTYFQNEAQLEKSRLLSDRFSAERPKGSFSTLEIQRTEQGDSAMYLCASSTRLGGGTDTQYFGPGTRLTVL.

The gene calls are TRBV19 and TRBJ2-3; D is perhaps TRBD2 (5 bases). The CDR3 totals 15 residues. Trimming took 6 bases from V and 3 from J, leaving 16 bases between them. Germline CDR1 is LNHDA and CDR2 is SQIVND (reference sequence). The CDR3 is CASRPRGKVTDTQYF. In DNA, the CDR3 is TGTGCCAGTAGACCTCGGGGTAAGGTGACAGATACGCAGTATTTT.

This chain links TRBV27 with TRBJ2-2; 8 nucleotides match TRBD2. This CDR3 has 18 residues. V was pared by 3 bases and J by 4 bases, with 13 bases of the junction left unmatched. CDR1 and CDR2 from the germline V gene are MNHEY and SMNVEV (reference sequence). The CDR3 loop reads CASSFFSGTSRGTGELFF. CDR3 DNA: TGTGCCAGCAGTTTTTTTAGCGGGACGTCCCGCGGCACCGGGGAGCTGTTTTTT.

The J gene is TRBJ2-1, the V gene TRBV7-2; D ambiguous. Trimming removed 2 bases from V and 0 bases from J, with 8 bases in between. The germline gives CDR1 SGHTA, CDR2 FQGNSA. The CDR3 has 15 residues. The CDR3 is CASSLQQSSYNEQFF. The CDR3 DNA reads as TGTGCCAGCAGCTTACAACAGAGCTCCTACAATGAGCAGTTCTTC. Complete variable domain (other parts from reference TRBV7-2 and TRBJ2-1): GAGVSQSPSNKVTEKGKDVELRCDPISGHTALYWYRQSLGQGLEFLIYFQGNSAPDKSGLPSDRFSAERTGGSVSTLTIQRTQQEDSAVYLCASSLQQSSYNEQFFGPGTRLTVL.

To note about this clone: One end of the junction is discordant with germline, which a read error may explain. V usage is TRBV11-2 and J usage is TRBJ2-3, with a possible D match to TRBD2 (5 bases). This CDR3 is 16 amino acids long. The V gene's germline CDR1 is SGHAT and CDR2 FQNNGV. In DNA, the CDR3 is TGTGCCAGCAGCCTAGACACAAGCGGCAGCACAGATACGCAGTATTTT. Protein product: CASSLDTSGSTDTQYF.

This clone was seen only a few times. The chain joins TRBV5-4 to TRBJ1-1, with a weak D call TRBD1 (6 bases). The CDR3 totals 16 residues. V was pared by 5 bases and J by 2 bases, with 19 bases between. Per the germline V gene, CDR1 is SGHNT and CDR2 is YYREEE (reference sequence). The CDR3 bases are TGTGCCAGCAGGGGAGACGGCCGGGGGCTTAACACTGAAGCTTTCTTT. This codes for CASRGDGRGLNTEAFF.

The CDR3 region has the DNA TGCGCCAGCAGCTTGGATAGCGGGAGGGCCAAGGAGCAGTTCTTC. This translates into CASSLDSGRAKEQFF. The chain links TRBV5-1 to TRBJ2-1; 11 bases are shared with TRBD2. V lost 0 bases to trimming and J lost 10 bases; unmatched junction nucleotides: 6. The CDR3 is made up of 15 amino acids. The V gene's germline CDR1 is SGHRS and CDR2 YFSETQ.

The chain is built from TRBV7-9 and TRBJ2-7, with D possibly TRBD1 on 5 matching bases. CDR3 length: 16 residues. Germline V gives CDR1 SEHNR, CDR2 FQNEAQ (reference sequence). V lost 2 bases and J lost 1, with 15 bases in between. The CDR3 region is CASSLPWGTFSYEQYF. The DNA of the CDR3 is TGTGCCAGCAGCTTACCATGGGGCACCTTTTCCTACGAGCAGTACTTC.